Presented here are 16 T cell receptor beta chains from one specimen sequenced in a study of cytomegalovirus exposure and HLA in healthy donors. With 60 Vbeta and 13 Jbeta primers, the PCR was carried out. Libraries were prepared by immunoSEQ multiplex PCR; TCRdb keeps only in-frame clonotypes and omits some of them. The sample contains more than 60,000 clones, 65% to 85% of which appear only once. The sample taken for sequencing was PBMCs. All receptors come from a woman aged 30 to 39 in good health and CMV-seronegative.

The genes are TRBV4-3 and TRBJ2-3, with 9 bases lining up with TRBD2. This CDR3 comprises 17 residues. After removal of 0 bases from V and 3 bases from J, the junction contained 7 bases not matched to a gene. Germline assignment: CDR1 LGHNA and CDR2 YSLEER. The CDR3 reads CASSQDPAGGTTDTQYF. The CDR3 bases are TGCGCCAGCAGCCAAGATCCAGCGGGAGGTACAACAGATACGCAGTATTTT.

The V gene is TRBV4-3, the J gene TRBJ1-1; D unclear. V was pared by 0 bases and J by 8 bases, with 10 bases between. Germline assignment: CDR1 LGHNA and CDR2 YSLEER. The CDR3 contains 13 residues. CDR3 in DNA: TGCGCCAGCAGCCAAGATTACCAGGCAGAAGCTTTCTTT. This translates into CASSQDYQAEAFF.

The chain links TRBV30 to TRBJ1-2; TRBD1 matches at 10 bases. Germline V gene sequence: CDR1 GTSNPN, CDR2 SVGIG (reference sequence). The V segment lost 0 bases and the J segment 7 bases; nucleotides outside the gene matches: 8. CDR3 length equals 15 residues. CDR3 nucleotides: TGTGCCTGGAGTGTAAGAGGGACAGGGGTGCGTGGCTACACCTTC. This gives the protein CAWSVRGTGVRGYTF.

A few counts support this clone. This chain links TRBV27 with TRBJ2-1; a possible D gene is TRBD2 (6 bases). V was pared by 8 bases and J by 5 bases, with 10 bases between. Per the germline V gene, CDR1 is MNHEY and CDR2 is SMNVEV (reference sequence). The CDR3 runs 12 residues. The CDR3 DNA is TGTGCCAGCCTGGGACTCGACAATGAGCAGTTCTTC. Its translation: CASLGLDNEQFF.

For the CDR3, the DNA is TGCGCCAGCAGCTTGGGACAGGGGGGCGACTACGAGCAGTACTTC. The encoded protein is CASSLGQGGDYEQYF. The V gene is TRBV5-1, the J gene TRBJ2-7; 9 nucleotides agree with TRBD1. V gave up 0 bases and J gave up 3 bases; unmatched junction bases: 4. Germline V gene sequence: CDR1 SGHRS, CDR2 YFSETQ. The CDR3 is made up of 15 amino acids.

For the CDR3, the DNA is TGTGCCAGCAGTGAAATGGGGAGTCAGCCCCAGCATTTT. It codes for CASSEMGSQPQHF. The J gene is TRBJ1-5, the V gene TRBV2; D gene uncertain. Germline V gives CDR1 SNHLY, CDR2 FYNNEI. Trimming stripped 2 bases from V and 6 bases from J, with 8 bases between. There are 13 residues in the CDR3.

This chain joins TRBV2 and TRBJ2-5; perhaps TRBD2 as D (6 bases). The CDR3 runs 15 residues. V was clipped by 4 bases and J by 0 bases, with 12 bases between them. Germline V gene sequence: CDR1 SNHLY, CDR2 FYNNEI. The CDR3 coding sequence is TGTGCCAGCAGTGGAGGCGGGGCCAACCAAGAGACCCAGTACTTC. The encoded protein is CASSGGGANQETQYF.

The CDR3 is CASSVRVQGNEQFF. CDR3 in DNA: TGTGCCAGCAGCGTCAGGGTTCAGGGGAATGAGCAGTTCTTC. The chain combines TRBV5-4 with TRBJ2-1, with D possibly TRBD1 on 6 matching bases. Deletions cut 4 bases from V and 7 bases from J, with 15 bases between. Germline CDR1 and CDR2: SGHNT and YYREEE (reference sequence). The CDR3 loop spans 14 amino acids.

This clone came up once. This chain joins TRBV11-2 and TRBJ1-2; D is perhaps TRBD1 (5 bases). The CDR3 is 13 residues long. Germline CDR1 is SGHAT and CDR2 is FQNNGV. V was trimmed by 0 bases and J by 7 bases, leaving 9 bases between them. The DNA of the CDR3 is TGTGCCAGCAGCTTAGAATCCAGGGTTGGCTACACCTTC. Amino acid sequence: CASSLESRVGYTF.

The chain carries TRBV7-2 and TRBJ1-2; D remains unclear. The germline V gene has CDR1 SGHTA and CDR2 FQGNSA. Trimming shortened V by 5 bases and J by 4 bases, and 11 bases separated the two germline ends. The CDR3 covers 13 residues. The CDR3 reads CASSERESYGYTF. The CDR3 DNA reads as TGTGCCAGCAGCGAGCGGGAGAGCTATGGCTACACCTTC.

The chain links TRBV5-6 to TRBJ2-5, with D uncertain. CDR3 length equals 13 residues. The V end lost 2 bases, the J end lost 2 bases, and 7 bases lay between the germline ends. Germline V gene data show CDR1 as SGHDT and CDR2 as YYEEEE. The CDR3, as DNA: TGTGCCAGCAGCTTCCAGATACAAGAGACCCAGTACTTC. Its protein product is CASSFQIQETQYF.

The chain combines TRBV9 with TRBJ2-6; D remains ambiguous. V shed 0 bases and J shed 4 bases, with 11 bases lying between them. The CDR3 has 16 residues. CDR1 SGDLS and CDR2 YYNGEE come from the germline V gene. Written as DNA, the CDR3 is TGTGCCAGCAGCGTAGGGATAGCACCCGGGGCCAACGTCCTGACTTTC. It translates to CASSVGIAPGANVLTF.

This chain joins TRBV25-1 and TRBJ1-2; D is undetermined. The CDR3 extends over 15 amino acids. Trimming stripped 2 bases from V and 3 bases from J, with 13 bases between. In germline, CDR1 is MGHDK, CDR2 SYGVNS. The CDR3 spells CASSETPLGHYGYTF. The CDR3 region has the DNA TGTGCCAGCAGTGAAACCCCTCTGGGCCACTATGGCTACACCTTC.

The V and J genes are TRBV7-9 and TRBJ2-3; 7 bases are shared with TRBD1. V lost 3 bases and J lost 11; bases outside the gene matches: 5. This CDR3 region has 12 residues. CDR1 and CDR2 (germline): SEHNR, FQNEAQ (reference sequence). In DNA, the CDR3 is TGTGCCAGCAGCTTGGACAGGTATCAGCAGTATTTT. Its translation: CASSLDRYQQYF.

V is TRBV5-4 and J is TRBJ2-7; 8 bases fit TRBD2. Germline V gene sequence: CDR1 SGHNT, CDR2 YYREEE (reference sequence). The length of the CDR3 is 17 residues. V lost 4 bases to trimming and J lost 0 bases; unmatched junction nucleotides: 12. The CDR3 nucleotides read TGTGCCAGCAGCCCGGGGCCTACTAGCGGCCGCTCCTACGAGCAGTACTTC. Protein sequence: CASSPGPTSGRSYEQYF.

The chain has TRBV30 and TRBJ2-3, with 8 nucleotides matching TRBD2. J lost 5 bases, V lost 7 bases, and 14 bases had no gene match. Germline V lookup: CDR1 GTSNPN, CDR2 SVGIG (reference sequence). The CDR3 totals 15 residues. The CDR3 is CASRGIAGSVDTQYF. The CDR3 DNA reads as TGTGCCTCGCGGGGGATAGCGGGATCGGTAGATACGCAGTATTTT. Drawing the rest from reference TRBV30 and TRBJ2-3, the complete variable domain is SQTIHQWPATLVQPVGSPLSLECTVEGTSNPNLYWYRQAAGRGLQLLFYSVGIGQISSEVPQNLSASRPQDRQFILSSKKLLLSDSGFYLCASRGIAGSVDTQYFGPGTRLTVL.